A few counts support the clone carrying this T cell receptor beta chain. Its specificity is not known. The PCR ran on 60 Vbeta and 13 Jbeta primers. Assay used: immunoSEQ multiplex PCR; TCRdb lists only in-frame clones, some missing. The sample includes roughly 230,000 clones, roughly 78% of them seen just once. This entry is derived from a study of cytomegalovirus exposure and HLA in healthy donors. In the study overall: Most genotyped donors, over 70% of around 370, had Caucasian-associated genetic ancestry. General study findings and limits: In an earlier analysis, in under 700 donors, most V segments appeared productive either ~90% or ~30% of the time.

V was pared by 1 base and J by 1 base, with 11 bases between. From germline, CDR1 is LNHNV and CDR2 YYDKDF (reference sequence). The CDR3 is 16 amino acids. This clonotype originated in a boy aged 5-17 years in good health and CMV-seronegative. Sequenced input: PBMCs. The rearrangement links TRBV15 to TRBJ1-3; D not certain. As DNA, the CDR3 is TGTGCCACCAGCAGAGGAGGTCGCCAGTCTGGAAACACCATATATTTT. It specifies CATSRGGRQSGNTIYF.